This T cell receptor beta chain is drawn from a study of shared clonotypes between healthy human individuals. Study-wide points: What limited the represented genetic and exposure-history diversity was the small number of donors.

With regard to this clone: Its antigen is still unknown.

This CDR3 has 16 amino acids. With 0 bases clipped from V and 1 base from J, the junction kept 5 bases outside the gene matches. CDR1 is MDHEN, CDR2 SYDVKM, per germline. The donors, all of them Caucasian adults, lived in Nashville, Tennessee. Per sorted-subset replicate PCR, input was approximately 200 ng DNA, representing about 32,000 T cell genomes. Study processing details: Quality scores were absent from the junction-only immunoSEQ sequences, so filtering differed. Sequencing was performed with immunoSEQ multiplex PCR; in TCRdb, only in-frame clones are kept and a portion is missing. D and trimming come from the DNA, and the V and J calls and clone size come from that table. The repertoire has 2 million to 2.5 million clones, approximately 93% of them found once; the top ten carry 0.35% to 0.5%.

The sequenced material came from naive CD4+ T cells from PBMCs. Described subset: CD45RA+ positively selected. This receptor was obtained from a man aged 18 to 30 in good health. Some clones in this sample may be carry-over from other donors' samples. The gene calls are TRBV28 and TRBJ1-2; 7 nucleotides agree with TRBD1. CDR3 residues: CASSLWGTENNYGYTF. DNA of the CDR3: TGTGCCAGCAGTTTATGGGGGACAGAAAATAACTATGGCTACACCTTC.